What follows are 13 T cell receptor beta chains derived from one specimen sequenced in a study of patients and donors after allogeneic stem cell transplantation. MiXCR was run by TCRdb on the RT-PCR reads, yielding one entry per CDR3 protein. The data hold around 150,000 distinct CDR3 sequences, with about two fifths observed a single time. Sequenced input: blood, either unsorted or a sorted T cell fraction (not recorded which). Receptors were obtained from a human donor who was either an allogeneic HSCT recipient or a stem cell or donor lymphocyte infusion donor (not recorded which). It is not recorded whose cells these are; they may come from a transplant donor.

CDR3 protein: CATSPDRGRTDTQYF. The CDR3 region has the DNA TGTGCCACCAGTCCCGACAGGGGCCGCACAGATACGCAGTATTTT. The rearrangement links TRBV24-1 to TRBJ2-3; 8 bases align to TRBD1. CDR3 length: 15 amino acids. With V trimmed by 6 bases and J by 1 base, 5 bases remained unmatched. The germline V gene encodes CDR1 KGHDR and CDR2 SFDVKD.

In this sample, this clonotype turned up a few times. The chain uses TRBV6-6 and TRBJ2-1, with 10 bases lining up with TRBD2. V gave up 2 bases and J gave up 6 bases; unmatched junction bases: 4. CDR1 is MNHNY and CDR2 is SVGAGI in the germline V gene (reference sequence). The CDR3 runs to 15 residues. The CDR3 coding sequence is TGTGCCAGCAGTTACAGAGCGGGGGGGCCCAATGAGCAGTTCTTC. It translates to CASSYRAGGPNEQFF.

This clonotype was counted a few times. The chain links TRBV5-1 to TRBJ1-2; no definite D call. V was cut by 3 bases and J by 4 bases, with 10 bases left in between. The CDR3 is made up of 13 amino acids. Germline values: CDR1 SGHRS, CDR2 YFSETQ. The CDR3 nucleotides read TGCGCCAGCAGCTACATCCTCCCCTATGGCTACACCTTC. Translating it yields CASSYILPYGYTF.

CDR3 sequence: CASSIPGLANYGYTF. The CDR3 coding sequence is TGTGCCAGTAGTATTCCGGGCCTAGCTAACTATGGCTACACCTTC. The chain has TRBV19 and TRBJ1-2, with D unclear. Germline assignment: CDR1 LNHDA and CDR2 SQIVND (reference sequence). This CDR3 spans 15 amino acids. V was pared by 3 bases and J by 0 bases, with 11 bases between.

A few counts support this clonotype. The CDR3 is CASSLGVGNQPQHF. In DNA, the CDR3 is TGTGCCAGCAGCTTAGGAGTCGGAAATCAGCCCCAGCATTTT. The rearrangement uses TRBV7-9 and TRBJ1-5; D not resolved. The length of the CDR3 is 14 residues. The V end was cut by 1 base, the J end by 4 bases, with 8 bases between. The germline gives CDR1 SEHNR, CDR2 FQNEAQ (reference sequence).

This clonotype has a handful of counts. V and J are TRBV14 and TRBJ2-3; D may be TRBD2 (5 bases). This CDR3 region has 16 residues. Trimming stripped 0 bases from V and 1 base from J, with 11 bases between. Per germline, CDR1 SGHDN and CDR2 FVKESK. CDR3 in amino acids: CASSQDGGLGTDTQYF. The DNA for the CDR3 is TGTGCCAGCAGCCAAGATGGCGGGCTAGGCACAGATACGCAGTATTTT.

This sequence joins TRBV7-8 and TRBJ1-2; no clear D. The CDR3 spans 16 residues. CDR1 is SGHVS and CDR2 is FQNEAQ in the germline V gene. V was clipped by 2 bases and J by 5 bases, with 18 bases between them. CDR3 DNA sequence: TGTGCCAGCAGCTTAACCCCCCACCCGGCTGGGTATGGCTACACCTTC. It specifies CASSLTPHPAGYGYTF.

This chain joins TRBV6-2 or TRBV6-3 and TRBJ1-1; D perhaps matches TRBD1 (6 bases). The CDR3 has 15 amino acids. The V gene's germline CDR1 is MNHEY and CDR2 SVGEGT. V lost 6 bases, J lost 5 bases, and 19 bases lay in between. CDR3 bases: TGTGCCAGCAGAGGATCCAGGGGAAGGGGAACTGAAGCTTTCTTT. Its translation: CASRGSRGRGTEAFF.

The CDR3 DNA reads TGTGCCAGCACAGGAGTACGCGACTATGGCTACACCTTC. Translated, it gives CASTGVRDYGYTF. The chain employs TRBV6-5 and TRBJ1-2; D uncertain. The CDR3 length is 13 residues. The germline V and J ends were trimmed by 7 bases and 3 bases, with 12 bases remaining between them. Germline values: CDR1 MNHEY, CDR2 SVGAGI.

This clonotype came up a few times. This sequence joins TRBV10-3 and TRBJ1-1; D gene ambiguous. The CDR3 is 12 residues long. Trimming cost V 7 bases and J 8 bases, with 14 bases left between them. The germline V gene encodes CDR1 ENHRY and CDR2 SYGVKD. The CDR3, as DNA: TGTGCCATCAAATCAGGAGGAAGGGAAGCTTTCTTT. This encodes CAIKSGGREAFF.

J is TRBJ2-1 and V is TRBV7-3; 8 bases match TRBD2. This CDR3 spans 16 amino acids. CDR1 is SGHTA and CDR2 is FQGTGA in the germline V gene. The V segment lost 5 bases and the J segment 3 bases; nucleotides outside the gene matches: 9. The CDR3 spells CASSPLGGGLYNEQFF. CDR3 nucleotides: TGTGCCAGCAGCCCCCTGGGCGGGGGGCTCTACAATGAGCAGTTCTTC.

V gene TRBV12-3 or TRBV12-4 combines with J gene TRBJ1-3; the match to TRBD1 covers 8 bases. The CDR3 is 15 residues long. V dropped 5 bases and J dropped 0; count of bases not matched to a gene: 3. In DNA, the CDR3 is TGTGCCAGCAGTCCCGACAGGGGCTCTGGAAACACCATATATTTT. Amino acids: CASSPDRGSGNTIYF.

V is TRBV5-5 and J is TRBJ1-2; D is ambiguous. The V end was cut by 3 bases, the J end by 2 bases, with 17 bases between. Germline V gene sequence: CDR1 SGHKS, CDR2 YYEKEE (reference sequence). The CDR3 extends over 16 amino acids. The CDR3 DNA is TGTGCCAGCAGCTGGCCCTGGCGCAGAAGGAACTATGGCTACACCTTC. It specifies CASSWPWRRRNYGYTF.